These 32 T cell receptor beta chains came from one sample sequenced in a study of blood T cell repertoires in COVID-19 (dated by TCRdb to 2018 to 2021). The library was built by means of the immunoSEQ multiplex PCR assay. TCRdb limited this immuneACCESS table to in-frame rearrangements with V and J called. A share of clones is missing; checked studies link under half to unresolved V genes, and the rest is unexplained. This sample lists about 190,000 clones; roughly 82% were detected once. The ten largest clones represent roughly 5% of the sample. The sequenced sample was PBMCs or T cells enriched from blood (not recorded which). These TCRs come from a woman in her sixties with acute COVID-19.

The gene calls are TRBV10-3 and TRBJ1-2; 10 bases fit TRBD1. Per the germline V gene, CDR1 is ENHRY and CDR2 is SYGVKD. The CDR3 sequence is 15 residues long. Trimming cost V 7 bases and J 0 bases; bases outside gene matches: 5. CDR3 nucleotide sequence: TGTGCCATCACCCGGACAGGGGGGGCTAACTATGGCTACACCTTC. It codes for CAITRTGGANYGYTF.

This chain uses TRBV13 with TRBJ2-1, with 8 positions matching TRBD2. J was trimmed by 7 bases and V by 0 bases; bases with no gene match: 8. Germline V gives CDR1 PRHDT, CDR2 FYEKMQ (reference sequence). This CDR3 is built from 16 residues. The chain's CDR3 is CASSLGVSGTQNEQFF. The CDR3 region has the DNA TGTGCCAGCAGCTTAGGGGTTAGCGGGACTCAGAATGAGCAGTTCTTC.

The chain joins TRBV10-2 to TRBJ2-7; D gene uncertain. CDR3 length: 14 residues. V was shortened by 6 bases and J by 0 bases, with 12 bases between the two germline ends. Germline lookup yields CDR1 WSHSY and CDR2 SAAADI. For the CDR3, the DNA is TGCGCCAGCAGCCCTGCTTGGCCCTCCTACGAGCAGTACTTC. This sequence encodes CASSPAWPSYEQYF.

This clone was observed once. The chain joins TRBV30 to TRBJ2-1, with D unresolved. V was trimmed by 2 bases and J by 5 bases, leaving 19 bases between them. The length of the CDR3 is 16 residues. Per the germline V gene, CDR1 is GTSNPN and CDR2 is SVGIG (reference sequence). The CDR3 reads CAWSKMSAAINNEQFF. The DNA of the CDR3 is TGTGCCTGGAGTAAAATGTCTGCCGCTATTAACAATGAGCAGTTCTTC.

This rearrangement joins TRBV4-2 to TRBJ1-1; tentatively, D is TRBD1 (6 bases). CDR1 LGHNA and CDR2 YNFKEQ come from the germline V gene. With 0 bases removed from V and 5 bases from J, the gap between germline ends came to 13 bases. The CDR3 is 15 amino acids. CDR3 coding DNA: TGTGCCAGCAGCCAAGACCAGGGGAAGTTTACTGAAGCTTTCTTT. It translates to CASSQDQGKFTEAFF.

The rearrangement joins TRBV2 to TRBJ1-4, with 7 bases lining up with TRBD1. The CDR3 is 14 residues long. Looked up from germline, CDR1 is SNHLY and CDR2 is FYNNEI. J gave up 4 bases and V 7 bases, and 6 bases lay outside the gene matches. The CDR3 DNA follows: TGTGCCAGCACCAGGACAGGATTTAATGAAAAACTGTTTTTT. Translation gives CASTRTGFNEKLFF. The full variable domain, in which reference TRBV2 and TRBJ1-4 provide the parts outside the CDR3, is EPEVTQTPSHQVTQMGQEVILRCVPISNHLYFYWYRQILGQKVEFLVSFYNNEISEKSEIFDDQFSVERPDGSNFTLKIRSTKLEDSAMYFCASTRTGFNEKLFFGSGTQLSVL.

The chain couples TRBV5-1 to TRBJ2-5; 9 nucleotides agree with TRBD1. This CDR3 comprises 15 residues. V gave up 3 bases and J gave up 4 bases; unmatched junction bases: 7. Germline-derived CDR1 and CDR2 are SGHRS and YFSETQ. In nucleotides, the CDR3 is TGCGCCAGCAGCTCATCCACAGGGGGCGGAGAGACCCAGTACTTC. This codes for CASSSSTGGGETQYF. Supplemented by reference TRBV5-1 and TRBJ2-5, the full variable domain reads KAGVTQTPRYLIKTRGQQVTLSCSPISGHRSVSWYQQTPGQGLQFLFEYFSETQRNKGNFPGRFSGRQFSNSRSEMNVSTLELGDSALYLCASSSSTGGGETQYFGPGTRLLVL.

The V gene is TRBV6-5, the J gene TRBJ1-6, with D uncertain. V was pared by 11 bases and J by 9 bases, with 14 bases between. CDR3 size: 12 residues. The germline CDR1 and CDR2 sequences are MNHEY and SVGAGI. CDR3 sequence (DNA): TGTGCCGGGTCGGCTGGGCTTTCACCCCTCCACTTT. Translating gives CAGSAGLSPLHF.

The chain links TRBV18 to TRBJ1-2; D might be TRBD1 (6 bases). CDR1 is KGHSH and CDR2 is LQKENI in the germline V gene. This CDR3 comprises 15 residues. V was shortened by 8 bases and J by 6 bases, with 22 bases between the two germline ends. CDR3 region: CASTLGADTRDGYTF. The CDR3 DNA reads as TGTGCCAGCACTCTGGGGGCCGATACTAGGGATGGCTACACCTTC.

V usage is TRBV7-2 and J usage is TRBJ2-1, with 8 bases lining up with TRBD2. CDR1 is SGHTA and CDR2 is FQGNSA in the germline V gene. CDR3 size: 14 residues. V dropped 6 bases and J dropped 1; count of bases not matched to a gene: 2. CDR3 region: CASRGLGSYNEQFF. CDR3 coding DNA: TGTGCCAGCAGGGGACTAGGATCCTACAATGAGCAGTTCTTC.

The chain links TRBV4-3 to TRBJ2-7; 9 positions agree with TRBD1. This CDR3 has 17 residues. Germline loops: CDR1 LGHNA, CDR2 YSLEER. J lost 1 base, V lost 3 bases, and 10 bases had no gene match. CDR3 sequence: CASSQLDLGQGSYEQYF. For the CDR3, the DNA is TGCGCCAGCAGCCAGTTAGATCTAGGACAGGGGTCCTACGAGCAGTACTTC.

This clone was observed once. The chain carries TRBV4-3 and TRBJ1-1; 9 bases agree with TRBD1. In germline, CDR1 is LGHNA, CDR2 YSLEER. There are 19 residues in the CDR3. V trimming: 5 bases; J trimming: 0 bases; junction bases outside the gene matches: 16. CDR3 sequence: CASSARWGLGQGMNTEAFF. The DNA of the CDR3 is TGCGCCAGCAGCGCTCGATGGGGACTCGGACAGGGGATGAACACTGAAGCTTTCTTT.

This chain joins TRBV4-3 and TRBJ1-2; 11 bases agree with TRBD1. From germline, CDR1 is LGHNA and CDR2 YSLEER. CDR3 length: 16 amino acids. J was trimmed by 4 bases and V by 4 bases; bases with no gene match: 8. CDR3 nucleotide sequence: TGCGCCAGCAGCCGAGCCGGGACAGGGGGGATCTATGGCTACACCTTC. Translation: CASSRAGTGGIYGYTF.

This rearrangement joins TRBV11-3 to TRBJ2-3, with a tentative D call TRBD2 (5 bases). The germline gives CDR1 SGHNT, CDR2 YENEEA. CDR3 length: 13 residues. Trimming took off 5 bases at V and 6 bases at J, with 12 bases between the two ends. CDR3 sequence reads: CASSRVRGDTQYF. The CDR3 DNA follows: TGTGCCAGCAGCAGGGTCCGCGGGGATACGCAGTATTTT.

The CDR3, as DNA: TGTGCCAGTAGGCAGGACAGGGGGCGTTCACCCCTCCACTTT. Its protein is CASRQDRGRSPLHF. The chain couples TRBV19 to TRBJ1-6; TRBD1 matches at 11 bases. This CDR3 spans 14 amino acids. With V trimmed by 6 bases and J by 9 bases, 4 bases remained unmatched. From germline, CDR1 is LNHDA and CDR2 SQIVND (reference sequence).

The chain couples TRBV6-5 to TRBJ2-7; the D is unclear. Trimming took off 6 bases at V and 7 bases at J, with 10 bases between the two ends. There are 11 residues in the CDR3. The germline gives CDR1 MNHEY, CDR2 SVGAGI. The CDR3 DNA reads as TGTGCCAGCAGACACCACGGGGAGCAGTACTTC. It encodes CASRHHGEQYF.

This rearrangement joins TRBV30 to TRBJ1-5, with D perhaps TRBD1 (5 bases). Between the trimmed V and J ends, which lost 1 base and 3 bases, there was a span of 7 bases. The CDR3 loop spans 13 amino acids. CDR1 is GTSNPN, CDR2 SVGIG, per germline (reference sequence). DNA for the CDR3: TGTGCCTGGAGTGGGGGGGACAATCAGCCCCAGCATTTT. It codes for CAWSGGDNQPQHF.

The rearrangement joins TRBV5-4 to TRBJ2-2, with D perhaps TRBD2 (6 bases). The V end was cut by 4 bases, the J end by 4 bases, with 14 bases between. This CDR3 has 15 residues. The V gene's germline CDR1 is SGHNT and CDR2 YYREEE (reference sequence). The CDR3 protein is CASSTGTSITGELFF. For the CDR3, the DNA is TGTGCCAGCAGCACCGGGACTTCTATCACCGGGGAGCTGTTTTTT.

In DNA form, the CDR3 reads TGTGCCAGCAGCATTAGCGGGAGCTCCTACAATGAGCAGTTCTTC. Translating gives CASSISGSSYNEQFF. The rearrangement links TRBV9 to TRBJ2-1; 9 bases align to TRBD2. Germline V gene data show CDR1 as SGDLS and CDR2 as YYNGEE. The trim removed 4 bases at V and 0 bases at J, leaving 2 bases unmatched. This CDR3 region has 15 residues.

This clone turned up a few times. The DNA for the CDR3 is TGTGCCAGCTCGAGGGATCACACAGATACGCAGTATTTT. Translating it yields CASSRDHTDTQYF. The chain combines TRBV18 with TRBJ2-3, with TRBD2 as a possible D gene (5 bases). CDR1 is KGHSH and CDR2 is LQKENI in the germline V gene. This CDR3 spans 13 amino acids. V lost 6 bases to trimming and J lost 2 bases, with 9 bases between them.

This clone was counted a single time. V usage is TRBV4-2 and J usage is TRBJ2-1, with TRBD2 matching over 11 bases. With V trimmed by 1 base and J by 4 bases, 0 bases remained unmatched. The CDR3 length is 15 residues. Germline CDR1 LGHNA, CDR2 YNFKEQ. DNA of the CDR3: TGTGCCAGCAGCCAAGGACTAGCGGGATACAATGAGCAGTTCTTC. The encoded protein is CASSQGLAGYNEQFF.

The CDR3 region is CASSYHFGYTF. CDR3 in DNA: TGTGCCAGCAGTTACCACTTTGGCTACACCTTC. The gene calls are TRBV6-2 or TRBV6-3 and TRBJ1-2; D is unresolved. CDR1 and CDR2 (germline): MNHEY, SVGEGT. The V and J ends lost 2 bases and 7 bases respectively, with 5 bases between them. The CDR3 runs 11 residues.

Comments on this clone: This same CDR3 is encoded by further DNA sequences in the sample. This chain uses TRBV12-3 or TRBV12-4 with TRBJ1-2; no firm D call. This CDR3 spans 13 amino acids. V was cut by 2 bases and J by 2 bases, with 6 bases left in between. CDR3 residues: CASSLQANYGYTF. The CDR3 DNA follows: TGTGCCAGCAGTTTACAGGCAAACTATGGCTACACCTTC.

V usage is TRBV4-1 and J usage is TRBJ1-6; D is unclear. V dropped 0 bases and J dropped 10 bases, with 16 bases sitting between them. The CDR3 loop spans 16 amino acids. The germline CDR1 and CDR2 sequences are MGHRA and YSYEKL. As DNA, the CDR3 is TGCGCCAGCAGCCAAGACGTGGCAGGAGGCGTCTCACCCCTCCACTTT. Encoded protein: CASSQDVAGGVSPLHF.

V gene TRBV9 combines with J gene TRBJ1-2, with D perhaps TRBD1 (6 bases). V lost 0 bases to trimming and J lost 4 bases, with 10 bases between them. This CDR3 region has 14 residues. Per the germline V gene, CDR1 is SGDLS and CDR2 is YYNGEE. CDR3 bases: TGTGCCAGCAGCGTAGGACAAGGGGGCTATGGCTACACCTTC. Encoded protein: CASSVGQGGYGYTF.

The chain couples TRBV10-3 to TRBJ1-4; D is possibly TRBD1 (6 bases). Trimming stripped 3 bases from V and 4 bases from J, with 18 bases between. The V gene's germline CDR1 is ENHRY and CDR2 SYGVKD. The CDR3 covers 17 residues. The DNA for the CDR3 is TGTGCCATCAGTGACTCCTACGGGGGGGGCCATAATGAAAAACTGTTTTTT. This codes for CAISDSYGGGHNEKLFF.

This sequence joins TRBV5-6 and TRBJ1-6, with D maybe TRBD1 (5 bases). In germline, CDR1 is SGHDT, CDR2 YYEEEE. This CDR3 has 12 residues. Trimming pared 8 bases from V and 8 bases from J, leaving 11 bases between. CDR3 residues: CARLQGDSPLHF. CDR3 sequence (DNA): TGTGCCAGGTTGCAGGGTGATTCACCCCTCCACTTT.

This chain links TRBV7-9 with TRBJ1-3; 10 bases fit TRBD1. In germline, CDR1 is SEHNR, CDR2 FQNEAQ (reference sequence). The CDR3 runs 15 residues. J was trimmed by 4 bases and V by 5 bases; bases with no gene match: 5. The DNA of the CDR3 is TGTGCCAGCAGCCCGGACAGGGGGGGAGGAAACACCATATATTTT. This gives the protein CASSPDRGGGNTIYF.

This clone was observed once. CDR3 sequence: CASSLQGFGAEAFF. In nucleotides, the CDR3 is TGTGCCAGCAGCTTACAGGGCTTTGGGGCTGAAGCTTTCTTT. The genes are TRBV5-6 and TRBJ1-1, with D tentatively TRBD1 (6 bases). Per germline, CDR1 SGHDT and CDR2 YYEEEE. Trimming shortened V by 2 bases and J by 6 bases, and 14 bases separated the two germline ends. The CDR3 is 14 amino acids. The whole variable domain, filled in from reference TRBV5-6 and TRBJ1-1, reads DAGVTQSPTHLIKTRGQQVTLRCSPKSGHDTVSWYQQALGQGPQFIFQYYEEEERQRGNFPDRFSGHQFPNYSSELNVNALLLGDSALYLCASSLQGFGAEAFFGQGTRLTVV.

The chain combines TRBV10-1 with TRBJ2-5; TRBD2 aligns across 9 bases. Matching the DNA end better, TRBJ2-7 makes the J call doubtful. Germline CDR1 and CDR2: WNHNN and SYGVQD (reference sequence). The CDR3 is 15 amino acids. The CDR3 is CASSEGLANLYEQYF. The CDR3 nucleotides are TGCGCCAGCAGTGAAGGACTAGCGAACCTCTACGAGCAGTACTTC.

This rearrangement joins TRBV18 to TRBJ2-2; D remains ambiguous. Trimming took 3 bases from V and 3 from J, leaving 2 bases between them. Looked up from germline, CDR1 is KGHSH and CDR2 is LQKENI. This CDR3 has 12 residues. CDR3 DNA sequence: TGTGCCAGCTCACCCTACACCGGGGAGCTGTTTTTT. Protein product: CASSPYTGELFF.

V and J are TRBV19 and TRBJ2-7, with a possible D match to TRBD1 (5 bases). V lost 6 bases to trimming and J lost 1 base, with 10 bases between them. Germline V gives CDR1 LNHDA, CDR2 SQIVND (reference sequence). CDR3 size: 13 residues. The chain's CDR3 is CASRAQGSYEQYF. The CDR3 DNA is TGTGCCAGTAGAGCCCAGGGTTCCTACGAGCAGTACTTC. Full variable domain (remainder filled in from reference TRBV19 and TRBJ2-7): DGGITQSPKYLFRKEGQNVTLSCEQNLNHDAMYWYRQDPGQGLRLIYYSQIVNDFQKGDIAEGYSVSREKKESFPLTVTSAQKNPTAFYLCASRAQGSYEQYFGPGTRLTVT.